The 2 T cell receptor beta chains below were found in one sample sequenced in a study of control samples from healthy donors and cancer patients. Sequencing was performed with immunoSEQ multiplex PCR; in TCRdb, only in-frame clones are kept and a portion is missing. Here the sample spans tens of thousands of clones, around 94% being singletons. Specimen: blood. The receptors come from a man in his 60s in good health.

V is TRBV25-1 and J is TRBJ2-1; 12 nucleotides agree with TRBD2. This CDR3 spans 15 amino acids. Germline assignment: CDR1 MGHDK and CDR2 SYGVNS. V trimming: 2 bases; J trimming: 6 bases; junction bases outside the gene matches: 2. The CDR3, as DNA: TGTGCCAGCAGTGAACTAGCGGGAGGGCTCAATGAGCAGTTCTTC. Protein sequence: CASSELAGGLNEQFF. Based on the CDR3 plus reference TRBV25-1 and TRBJ2-1, the full variable domain is EADIYQTPRYLVIGTGKKITLECSQTMGHDKMYWYQQDPGMELHLIHYSYGVNSTEKGDLSSESTVSRIRTEHFPLTLESARPSHTSQYLCASSELAGGLNEQFFGPGTRLTVL.

The CDR3: CASRSSPGSTDTQYF. DNA of the CDR3: TGTGCCAGTAGGTCCTCGCCGGGCAGCACAGATACGCAGTATTTT. The chain uses TRBV19 and TRBJ2-3; D gene unclear. Germline V CDR1 and CDR2: LNHDA, SQIVND (reference sequence). Trimming took off 6 bases at V and 0 bases at J, with 13 bases between the two ends. The length of the CDR3 is 15 residues.